This TCR beta chain was profiled in a study of T-cell reconstitution after alpha-beta-depleted transplantation in children. A library of TCRbeta sequences, prepared with unique molecular identifiers, was generated. TCRdb passed the PCR reads through MiXCR, listing each CDR3 protein once. Here the sample spans hundreds of thousands of distinct CDR3 sequences, about 14% being singletons. Germline V gene sequence: CDR1 WSHSY, CDR2 SAAADI. CDR3 length: 16 residues. Deletions cut 7 bases from V and 0 bases from J, with 18 bases between. The sequence was collected from a human donor who donated a stem cell graft to a child with Fanconi anemia. This chain joins TRBV10-2 and TRBJ1-1; possible D gene TRBD1, 6 bases. The material sequenced was PBMCs, taken from the stem cell graft. The CDR3 DNA reads TGCGCCAGCAAAACCGAACAGGGAGGGGTGAACACTGAAGCTTTCTTT. Translating gives CASKTEQGGVNTEAFF.